These 6 T cell receptor beta chains were all obtained from the same sample, sequenced in a study of cytomegalovirus exposure and HLA in healthy donors. The PCR had 60 Vbeta and 13 Jbeta primers. TCRdb's copy holds only in-frame clones and misses some; the assay was immunoSEQ multiplex PCR. The repertoire holds roughly 120,000 clones, with around 77% as singletons. Sample: PBMCs. The receptors shown here come from a woman in her thirties or forties in good health and CMV-seropositive.

This clone was seen only once. CDR3 in amino acids: CASKRDRDAYEQYF. The CDR3 bases are TGTGCCAGCAAGCGGGACAGGGATGCCTACGAGCAGTACTTC. V gene TRBV6-1 combines with J gene TRBJ2-7, with TRBD1 identical over 9 bases. Per germline, CDR1 MNHNS and CDR2 SASEGT. The trim removed 7 bases at V and 2 bases at J, leaving 6 bases unmatched. CDR3 length: 14 residues.

The chain uses TRBV19 and TRBJ2-1; D is unclear. This CDR3 region has 16 residues. V was clipped by 1 base and J by 0 bases, with 10 bases between them. Germline-derived CDR1 and CDR2 are LNHDA and SQIVND (reference sequence). Here the CDR3 reads CASSIGGRSSYNEQFF. The CDR3 nucleotides are TGTGCCAGTAGTATAGGCGGTAGGAGCTCCTACAATGAGCAGTTCTTC.

The chain has TRBV28 and TRBJ2-7; 13 bases align to TRBD2. V lost 0 bases to trimming and J lost 5 bases; unmatched junction nucleotides: 7. CDR3 length equals 17 residues. CDR1 is MDHEN and CDR2 is SYDVKM in the germline V gene. In DNA form, the CDR3 reads TGTGCCAGCAGTTTATGGCCCTGGACTAGCGGGAGAGACGAGCAGTACTTC. Its translation is CASSLWPWTSGRDEQYF.

This CDR3 is CASSTTGENGYTF. CDR3 coding DNA: TGTGCCAGTAGTACCACAGGGGAGAATGGCTACACCTTC. The rearrangement uses TRBV19 and TRBJ1-2; 7 nucleotides agree with TRBD1. V lost 4 bases and J lost 6; bases outside the gene matches: 5. Germline lookup yields CDR1 LNHDA and CDR2 SQIVND (reference sequence). The CDR3 has 13 residues.

The chain employs TRBV7-9 and TRBJ2-5; the D gene is possibly TRBD2 (6 bases). Germline CDR1 SEHNR, CDR2 FQNEAQ (reference sequence). The CDR3 runs 13 residues. V lost 9 bases and J 1 base, leaving 12 bases between the germline ends. The CDR3 loop reads CASLRDGQETQYF. CDR3 sequence (DNA): TGTGCCAGTTTGCGGGACGGCCAAGAGACCCAGTACTTC.

The V call is TRBV11-3, the J call TRBJ2-2; 10 nucleotides match TRBD2. J was trimmed by 2 bases and V by 5 bases; bases with no gene match: 8. There are 17 residues in the CDR3. Germline V gene data show CDR1 as SGHNT and CDR2 as YENEEA. The CDR3 protein is CASSPLAGESNTGELFF. In DNA form, the CDR3 reads TGTGCCAGCAGCCCCCTAGCGGGAGAAAGCAACACCGGGGAGCTGTTTTTT.